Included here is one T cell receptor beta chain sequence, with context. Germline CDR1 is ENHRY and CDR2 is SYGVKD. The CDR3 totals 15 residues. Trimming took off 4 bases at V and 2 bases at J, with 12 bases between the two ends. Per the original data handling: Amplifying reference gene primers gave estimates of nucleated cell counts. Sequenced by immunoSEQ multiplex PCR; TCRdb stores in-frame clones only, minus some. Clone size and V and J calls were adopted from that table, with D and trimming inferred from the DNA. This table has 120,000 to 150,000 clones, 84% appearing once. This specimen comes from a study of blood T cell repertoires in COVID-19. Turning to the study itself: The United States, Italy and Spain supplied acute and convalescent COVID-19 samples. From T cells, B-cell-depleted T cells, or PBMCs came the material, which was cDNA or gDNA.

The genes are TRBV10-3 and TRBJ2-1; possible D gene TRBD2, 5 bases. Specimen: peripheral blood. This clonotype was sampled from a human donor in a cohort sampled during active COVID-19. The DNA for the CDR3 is TGTGCCATCAGTGCGGAGGCAGGACCCTACAATGAGCAGTTCTTC. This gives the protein CAISAEAGPYNEQFF.